The entry below describes one T cell receptor (beta chain). Its specificity is not known. The record originates from a study of OX40 agonist ivuxolimab in advanced cancers. Study-wide background: Patients were infused with ivuxolimab every 2 weeks at 0.01 to 10 mg/kg. Two cutaneous melanoma patients and one hepatocellular carcinoma patient, three in all, had partial responses.

V lost 5 bases to trimming and J lost 5 bases, with 6 bases between them. The CDR3 covers 11 residues. Germline V gene sequence: CDR1 SEHNR, CDR2 FQNEAQ (reference sequence). Study-wide results and caveats: Low levels of normalized T-cell clonal expansion also appeared in some nonresponders.

With baseline, cycle 4 day 1, and cycle 7 day 1 as timepoints, blood was sampled. Data came from immunoSEQ multiplex PCR; TCRdb stores just in-frame clones and leaves some out. The data contain 27,000 or so clones, around 85% of them singletons. This rearrangement joins TRBV7-9 to TRBJ2-5; D gene uncertain. The clonotype originates from an adult with an advanced solid tumor such as melanoma, head and neck, liver or kidney cancer. The starting material was CD4+ or CD8+ T cells sorted from blood, obtained in a trial of the OX40 agonist ivuxolimab. The CDR3 DNA follows: TGTGCCAGCAGCCCGGACGAGACCCAGTACTTC. It is translated as CASSPDETQYF. Filled out from reference TRBV7-9 and TRBJ2-5, the complete variable domain reads DTGVSQNPRHKITKRGQNVTFRCDPISEHNRLYWYRQTLGQGPEFLTYFQNEAQLEKSRLLSDRFSAERPKGSFSTLEIQRTEQGDSAMYLCASSPDETQYFGPGTRLLVL.